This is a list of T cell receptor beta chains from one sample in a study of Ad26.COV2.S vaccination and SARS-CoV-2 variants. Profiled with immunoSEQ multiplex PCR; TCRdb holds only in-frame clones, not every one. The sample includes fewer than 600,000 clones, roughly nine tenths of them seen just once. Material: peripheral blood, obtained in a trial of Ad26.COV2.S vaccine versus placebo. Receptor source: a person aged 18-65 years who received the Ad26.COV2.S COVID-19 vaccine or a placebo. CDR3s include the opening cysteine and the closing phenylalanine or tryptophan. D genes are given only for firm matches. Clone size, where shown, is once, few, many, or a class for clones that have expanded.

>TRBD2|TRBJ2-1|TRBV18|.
CASSLVRTSGGAAYNEQFF
TGTGCCAGCTCCCTGGTCCGCACTAGCGGGGGGGCAGCTTACAATGAGCAGTTCTTC
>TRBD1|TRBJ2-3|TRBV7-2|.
CASSPGTGTYTQYF
TGTGCCAGCAGCCCCGGGACAGGTACCTATACGCAGTATTTT
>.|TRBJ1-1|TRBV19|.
CASSEGPGKGFF
TGTGCCAGTAGCGAAGGGCCCGGGAAGGGTTTCTTT
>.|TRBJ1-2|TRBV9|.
CASSVEGPGYGYTF
TGTGCCAGCAGCGTAGAAGGGCCCGGCTATGGCTACACCTTC
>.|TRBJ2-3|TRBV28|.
CASSLEESDTQYF
TGTGCCAGCAGTTTAGAGGAGTCAGATACGCAGTATTTT
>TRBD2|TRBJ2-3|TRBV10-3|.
CATRTSGRAGGSTDTQYF
TGTGCCACCCGGACTAGCGGGAGGGCCGGGGGGAGCACAGATACGCAGTATTTT
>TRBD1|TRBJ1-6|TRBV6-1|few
CASKPDRVISPLHF
TGTGCCAGCAAACCTGACAGGGTGATTTCACCCCTCCACTTT
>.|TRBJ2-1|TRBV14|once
CASSRRALDEQFF
TGTGCCAGCAGCCGTCGGGCCCTCGATGAGCAGTTCTTC
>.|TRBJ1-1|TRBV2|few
CASMAEAEAFF
TGTGCCAGCATGGCTGAGGCTGAAGCTTTCTTT
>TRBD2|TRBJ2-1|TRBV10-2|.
CASSESFSGSGRINEQFF
TGCGCCAGCAGTGAGTCATTTAGTGGTAGCGGGAGGATTAATGAGCAGTTCTTC
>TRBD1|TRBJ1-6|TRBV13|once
CASSPTRGQGYSPLHF
TGTGCCAGCAGCCCCACGCGAGGACAGGGGTATTCACCCCTCCACTTT
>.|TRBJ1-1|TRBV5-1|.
CASSFIEAGGMNTEAFF
TGCGCCAGCAGCTTTATCGAGGCAGGCGGGATGAACACTGAAGCTTTCTTT
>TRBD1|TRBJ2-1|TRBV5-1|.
CASSYIADRAWVNEQFF
TGCGCCAGCAGTTATATCGCCGACAGGGCTTGGGTCAATGAGCAGTTCTTC
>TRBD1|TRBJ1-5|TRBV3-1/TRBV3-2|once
CASSQEASRGAWPQHF
TGTGCCAGCAGCCAAGAAGCTTCCAGGGGGGCATGGCCCCAGCATTTT
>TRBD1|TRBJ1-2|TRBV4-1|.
CASSQPGQGYGYTF
TGCGCCAGCAGCCAACCGGGACAGGGTTATGGCTACACCTTC
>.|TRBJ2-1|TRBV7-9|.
CASSLGLLGQFF
TGTGCCAGCAGCTTAGGACTGCTGGGGCAGTTCTTC
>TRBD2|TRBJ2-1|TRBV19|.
CASSINSLAGGLKQFF
TGTGCCAGTAGTATAAACTCACTAGCGGGGGGTTTGAAGCAGTTCTTC
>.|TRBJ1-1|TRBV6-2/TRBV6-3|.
CASSADWVGSKITEAFF
TGTGCCAGCAGTGCGGACTGGGTGGGGTCGAAGATCACTGAAGCTTTCTTT
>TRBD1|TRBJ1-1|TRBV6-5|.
CASGNRGRFSEAFF
TGTGCCAGCGGGAACAGGGGGCGGTTTTCTGAAGCTTTCTTT
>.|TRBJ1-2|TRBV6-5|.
CASSNGRTNGYTF
TGTGCCAGCAGCAATGGCAGGACGAACGGCTACACCTTC
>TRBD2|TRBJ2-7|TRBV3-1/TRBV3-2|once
CASSPSSGRAEQYF
TGTGCCAGCAGCCCGTCTAGCGGGAGGGCCGAGCAGTACTTC
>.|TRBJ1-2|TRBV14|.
CASSPIGTNYGYTF
TGTGCCAGCAGCCCGATAGGGACTAACTATGGCTACACCTTC
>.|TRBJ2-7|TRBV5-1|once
CASSPDRIYEQYF
TGCGCCAGCAGCCCTGACAGGATCTACGAGCAGTACTTC
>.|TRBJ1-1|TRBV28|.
CASSREGLRFAFF
TGTGCCAGCAGCCGGGAGGGACTTAGGTTTGCTTTCTTT
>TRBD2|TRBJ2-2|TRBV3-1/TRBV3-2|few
CASSLAGGYTGELFF
TGTGCCAGCAGCCTAGCGGGGGGATATACCGGGGAGCTGTTTTTT
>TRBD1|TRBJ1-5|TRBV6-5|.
CASMRTGGINQPQHF
TGTGCCAGCATGAGAACAGGGGGTATCAATCAGCCCCAGCATTTT
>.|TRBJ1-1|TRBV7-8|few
CASSPETAGGRAFF
TGTGCCAGCAGCCCCGAGACGGCGGGGGGTAGGGCTTTCTTT
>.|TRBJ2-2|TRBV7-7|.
CASSRQGLSSANTGELFF
TGTGCTAGCAGCAGACAGGGACTCTCCTCCGCGAACACCGGGGAGCTGTTTTTT
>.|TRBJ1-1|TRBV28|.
CASRNPRVAEAFF
TGTGCCAGCAGAAACCCCAGGGTGGCTGAAGCTTTCTTT
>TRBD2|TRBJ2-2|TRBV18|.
CASSPWDGTSGTGELFF
TGTGCCAGCTCACCGTGGGACGGGACTAGCGGGACCGGGGAGCTGTTTTTT
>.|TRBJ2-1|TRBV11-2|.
CASSLTAVVSNEQFF
TGTGCCAGCAGCTTAACTGCCGTCGTAAGCAATGAGCAGTTCTTC
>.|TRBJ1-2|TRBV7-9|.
CASSLAGSETHGYTF
TGTGCCAGCAGCTTAGCTGGTTCAGAGACTCATGGCTACACCTTC
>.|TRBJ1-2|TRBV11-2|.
CASSLLTGIVSGYTF
TGTGCCAGCAGCTTACTAACAGGGATTGTCTCTGGCTACACCTTC
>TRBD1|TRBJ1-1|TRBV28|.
CASSQGQLNTEAFF
TGTGCCAGCAGCCAGGGACAGCTAAACACTGAAGCTTTCTTT
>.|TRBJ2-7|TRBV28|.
CASRLNAGNLDHEQYF
TGTGCCAGCAGACTTAACGCAGGGAACTTGGACCACGAGCAGTACTTC
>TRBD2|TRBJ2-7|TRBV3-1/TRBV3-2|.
CASSPWTSSTYEQYF
TGTGCCAGCAGCCCCTGGACTAGTAGTACCTACGAGCAGTACTTC